This TCR beta chain came from a study of blood T cell repertoires in COVID-19. The overall study: Samples of COVID-19 (acute and convalescent) were obtained from the United States, Italy and Spain. The cDNA or gDNA used as material had been derived from T cells, B-cell-depleted T cells, or PBMCs.

Some clones are missing from TCRdb's copy, which holds only in-frame ones; the method was immunoSEQ multiplex PCR. The sample lists about 44,000 clones, around 94% occurring once. The CDR3 spans 13 residues. CDR1 and CDR2 from the germline V gene are MNHEY and SVGAGI. V lost 6 bases, J lost 3 bases, and 4 bases stayed unmatched. Seattle patients were enrolled while actively infected and followed longitudinally. The V and J genes are TRBV6-5 and TRBJ1-1, with 7 bases matching TRBD1. This TCR derives from a man in his fifties with COVID-19, enrolled during active disease. Sequencing used peripheral blood. The CDR3 loop reads CASSGQGDTEAFF. CDR3 nucleotides: TGTGCCAGCAGCGGCCAGGGGGACACTGAAGCTTTCTTT.